These 13 T cell receptor beta chains were sequenced from one sample in a study of cytomegalovirus exposure and HLA in healthy donors. Researchers ran the PCR with 60 Vbeta and 13 Jbeta primers. Using immunoSEQ multiplex PCR, the repertoire was profiled, and TCRdb retains in-frame clones only, with some absent. The repertoire holds roughly 74,000 clones, with more than 60% as singletons. The sample taken for sequencing was PBMCs. All receptors derive from a man aged 40-49 years in good health and CMV-seronegative.

The CDR3: CASSLQIVGANVLTF. The DNA for the CDR3 is TGTGCCAGCAGCCTCCAGATCGTTGGGGCCAACGTCCTGACTTTC. V is TRBV6-1 and J is TRBJ2-6; D gene ambiguous. The length of the CDR3 is 15 residues. V was clipped by 6 bases and J by 3 bases, with 12 bases between them. Germline assignment: CDR1 MNHNS and CDR2 SASEGT.

The rearrangement joins TRBV28 to TRBJ1-2; 8 bases agree with TRBD1. CDR3 length: 18 residues. V lost 6 bases, J lost 4 bases, and 19 bases stayed unmatched. The germline V gene has CDR1 MDHEN and CDR2 SYDVKM. The CDR3 DNA follows: TGTGCCAGCAGAAAAACCGGAGGGGGGACAGGAGATTCCTATGGCTACACCTTC. Translated, it gives CASRKTGGGTGDSYGYTF.

The chain has TRBV7-3 and TRBJ2-1, with D perhaps TRBD1 (6 bases). Trimming left V 5 bases short and J 0 bases short, with 14 bases between. The germline CDR1 and CDR2 sequences are SGHTA and FQGTGA. There are 16 residues in the CDR3. The CDR3 DNA reads TGTGCCAGCAGCCCCTACAGGGCGAGCTCCTACAATGAGCAGTTCTTC. It codes for CASSPYRASSYNEQFF.

This sequence joins TRBV5-6 and TRBJ2-7; D ambiguous. V lost 4 bases, J lost 7 bases, and 15 bases lay in between. The CDR3 contains 13 residues. Germline assignment: CDR1 SGHDT and CDR2 YYEEEE. The CDR3 DNA is TGTGCCAGCAGCAGACCTCAGGTCTCAGAGCAGTACTTC. Translation gives CASSRPQVSEQYF.

The V gene is TRBV6-6, the J gene TRBJ1-5; D is unclear. Trimming shortened V by 4 bases and J by 5 bases, and 12 bases separated the two germline ends. Germline values: CDR1 MNHNY, CDR2 SVGAGI (reference sequence). The CDR3 is 14 amino acids. CDR3 sequence reads: CASSFGRPDQPQHF. DNA for the CDR3: TGTGCCAGCAGTTTTGGGCGACCGGATCAGCCCCAGCATTTT.

The rearrangement links TRBV6-5 to TRBJ2-2; unclear D gene. The CDR3 has 12 amino acids. V lost 2 bases and J 7 bases, leaving 5 bases between the germline ends. The germline V gene has CDR1 MNHEY and CDR2 SVGAGI. In nucleotides, the CDR3 is TGTGCCAGCAGTTACCAGATCGGGGAGCTGTTTTTT. The encoded protein is CASSYQIGELFF.

The V gene is TRBV18, the J gene TRBJ1-3; the match to TRBD1 covers 10 bases. CDR3 length: 16 residues. CDR1 is KGHSH and CDR2 is LQKENI in the germline V gene. The V segment lost 2 bases and the J segment 0 bases; nucleotides outside the gene matches: 1. The CDR3 region is CASSPRTGGSGNTIYF. CDR3 sequence (DNA): TGTGCCAGCTCACCAAGGACAGGGGGCTCTGGAAACACCATATATTTT.

The chain joins TRBV19 to TRBJ2-1, with D hard to call. Germline V gene lookup returns CDR1 LNHDA and CDR2 SQIVND (reference sequence). CDR3 length: 12 amino acids. V was trimmed by 6 bases and J by 10 bases, leaving 13 bases between them. CDR3 DNA sequence: TGTGCCAGTAGCCCCCTAGGTACCGAGCAGTTCTTC. Translating it yields CASSPLGTEQFF. The whole variable domain, remainder taken from reference TRBV19 and TRBJ2-1, is DGGITQSPKYLFRKEGQNVTLSCEQNLNHDAMYWYRQDPGQGLRLIYYSQIVNDFQKGDIAEGYSVSREKKESFPLTVTSAQKNPTAFYLCASSPLGTEQFFGPGTRLTVL.

This chain joins TRBV19 and TRBJ1-5; no definite D call. The CDR3 is 15 amino acids. CDR1 is LNHDA and CDR2 is SQIVND in the germline V gene (reference sequence). Trimming shortened V by 7 bases and J by 0 bases, and 13 bases separated the two germline ends. Written as DNA, the CDR3 is TGTGCCAGTACCCCTATGGCGGGTAGCAATCAGCCCCAGCATTTT. It is translated as CASTPMAGSNQPQHF.

On this clone: This sample also contains other DNA sequences that code for the same CDR3. J is TRBJ1-1 and V is TRBV19; D gene ambiguous. V lost 7 bases and J lost 0, with 3 bases in between. The germline V gene has CDR1 LNHDA and CDR2 SQIVND (reference sequence). CDR3 size: 11 residues. The CDR3 coding sequence is TGTGCCAGTACGGTGAACACTGAAGCTTTCTTT. Translated, it gives CASTVNTEAFF.

This chain links TRBV5-1 with TRBJ2-7, with D maybe TRBD1 (6 bases). From germline, CDR1 is SGHRS and CDR2 YFSETQ. The CDR3 length is 13 residues. The V end was cut by 0 bases, the J end by 4 bases, with 8 bases between. This chain's CDR3 is CASSLGGRYEQYF. The CDR3 nucleotides read TGCGCCAGCAGCTTGGGGGGGCGTTACGAGCAGTACTTC. Full variable domain (rest looked up from reference TRBV5-1 and TRBJ2-7): KAGVTQTPRYLIKTRGQQVTLSCSPISGHRSVSWYQQTPGQGLQFLFEYFSETQRNKGNFPGRFSGRQFSNSRSEMNVSTLELGDSALYLCASSLGGRYEQYFGPGTRLTVT.

The chain recombines TRBV9 with TRBJ2-1; D uncertain. The V end lost 2 bases, the J end lost 0 bases, and 6 bases lay between the germline ends. The CDR3 length is 14 residues. CDR1 is SGDLS, CDR2 YYNGEE, per germline. In DNA form, the CDR3 reads TGTGCCAGCAGCGTGAGTAGCTCCTACAATGAGCAGTTCTTC. It codes for CASSVSSSYNEQFF.

This clone appeared once. The J gene is TRBJ2-6, the V gene TRBV6-5, with D perhaps TRBD2 (5 bases). The germline V gene encodes CDR1 MNHEY and CDR2 SVGAGI. Trimming shortened V by 2 bases and J by 4 bases, and 9 bases separated the two germline ends. The CDR3 is 15 amino acids. The CDR3 protein is CASSYPGSGANVLTF. CDR3 sequence (DNA): TGTGCCAGCAGTTACCCGGGATCAGGGGCCAACGTCCTGACTTTC.